What follows describes a single TCR beta chain. Its specificity is not known. The data originate from a study of shared clonotypes between healthy human individuals. CD8 memory pooled CD45RO+ cells and CCR7-negative CD45RA+ TemRA cells. Whole-study results and caveats: Relative to memory subsets, naive subsets generally showed larger estimated richness.

The genomic DNA of each subset was split evenly across several immunoSEQ plates. The method was immunoSEQ multiplex PCR; TCRdb's version includes in-frame clones alone and lacks a portion of them. The profile covers fewer than 350,000 clones, with more than 75% appearing a single time and roughly 17% taken by the ten largest. The specimen sequenced was memory CD8+ T cells sorted from blood. Specified subset: CD45RO+ cells pooled with CCR7-negative TemRA cells. This sequence was found in a man aged 18 to 29 in good health.

The CDR3 nucleotides are TGTGCCAGCAGTGAATCAGGGTTCTATGGCTACACCTTC. Translation: CASSESGFYGYTF. The chain couples TRBV6-1 to TRBJ1-2; maybe TRBD1 (5 bases). The CDR3 extends over 13 amino acids. V was cut by 2 bases and J by 4 bases, with 8 bases left in between. Germline CDR1 reads MNHNS; CDR2 reads SASEGT.